This T cell receptor (beta chain) came from a study of T cells in Graves' hyperthyroidism and ophthalmopathy. The CDR3 regions of TCR beta were amplified from RNA transcripts. TCR CDR3 underwent first-round RT-PCR with the HTBI primer set. TCRdb re-called the multiplex PCR reads with MiXCR, one entry per CDR3 protein. Altogether a few hundred thousand distinct CDR3 sequences are present, around 16% being singletons, with the ten largest covering 53%. The CDR3 is 15 amino acids. Looked up from germline, CDR1 is SGHTS and CDR2 is YDEGEE. V dropped 6 bases and J dropped 5 bases, with 21 bases sitting between them. This clonotype was recorded only once. Stable hyperthyroidism: no ophthalmopathy progression over 18 months of follow-up. Patients were aged 18 to 65, had disease duration under 2 months, and had newly diagnosed hyperthyroidism.

J is TRBJ2-7 and V is TRBV5-8; D possibly corresponds to TRBD2 (5 bases). Sequencing used blood. This clonotype originated in a woman in her forties or fifties with Graves' hyperthyroidism. The CDR3 DNA reads as TGTGCCAGCAACAAAAGAGGGCGGACCGTCCACGAGCAGTACTTC. It specifies CASNKRGRTVHEQYF.